The entry that follows covers one T cell receptor beta chain sequence. Its antigen is as yet unknown. The PCR used 60 Vbeta and 13 Jbeta primers. Repertoires were generated with immunoSEQ multiplex PCR, while TCRdb's copy carries only in-frame clones and drops some. The sample has about 150,000 clones; around 70% are singletons. The entry originates in a study of cytomegalovirus exposure and HLA in healthy donors. Points from the study as a whole: Previously analyzed data showed that most TCR beta V segments were productive at a frequency of about 87% or about 30%. Follow-up analysis later connected one missense variant in DCLRE1C with trimming of TCR beta V- and J-genes.

The germline V gene has CDR1 SGHNT and CDR2 YYREEE (reference sequence). V was clipped by 0 bases and J by 7 bases, with 10 bases between them. The CDR3 runs 13 residues. The material sequenced was PBMCs. The chain carries TRBV5-4 and TRBJ1-2, with D uncertain. The source is a woman aged 55-75 years in good health and CMV-seropositive. The CDR3 coding sequence is TGTGCCAGCAGCTTGGAGAACCTCAGTGGCTACACCTTC. This translates into CASSLENLSGYTF.